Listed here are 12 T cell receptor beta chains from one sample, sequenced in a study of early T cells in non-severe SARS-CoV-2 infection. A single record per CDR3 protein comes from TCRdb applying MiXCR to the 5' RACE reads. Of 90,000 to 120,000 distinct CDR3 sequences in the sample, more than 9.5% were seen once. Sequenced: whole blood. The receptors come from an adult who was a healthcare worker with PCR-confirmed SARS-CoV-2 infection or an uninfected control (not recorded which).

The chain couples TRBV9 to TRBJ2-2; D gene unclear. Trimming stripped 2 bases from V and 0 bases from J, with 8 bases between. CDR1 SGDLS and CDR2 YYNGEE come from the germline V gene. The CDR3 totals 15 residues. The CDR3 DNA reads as TGTGCCAGCAGCGTGAGGCTTACGAACACCGGGGAGCTGTTTTTT. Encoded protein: CASSVRLTNTGELFF.

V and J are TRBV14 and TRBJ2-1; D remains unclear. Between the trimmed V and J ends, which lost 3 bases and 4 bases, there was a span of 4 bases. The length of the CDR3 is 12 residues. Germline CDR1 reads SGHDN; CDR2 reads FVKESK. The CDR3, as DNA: TGTGCCAGCAGCCACACTTACAATGAGCAGTTCTTC. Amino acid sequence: CASSHTYNEQFF.

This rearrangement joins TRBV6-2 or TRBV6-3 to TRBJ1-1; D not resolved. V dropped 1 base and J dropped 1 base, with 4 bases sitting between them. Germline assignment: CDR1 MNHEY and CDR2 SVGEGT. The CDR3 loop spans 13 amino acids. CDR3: CASSYWGNTEAFF. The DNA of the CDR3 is TGTGCCAGCAGTTACTGGGGGAACACTGAAGCTTTCTTT.

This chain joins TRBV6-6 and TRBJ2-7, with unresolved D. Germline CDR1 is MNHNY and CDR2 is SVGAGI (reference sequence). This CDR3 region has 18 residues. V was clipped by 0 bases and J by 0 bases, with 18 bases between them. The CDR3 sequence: CASSYSAGSVTYSYEQYF. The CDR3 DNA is TGTGCCAGCAGTTACTCGGCAGGTAGTGTGACATACTCCTACGAGCAGTACTTC.

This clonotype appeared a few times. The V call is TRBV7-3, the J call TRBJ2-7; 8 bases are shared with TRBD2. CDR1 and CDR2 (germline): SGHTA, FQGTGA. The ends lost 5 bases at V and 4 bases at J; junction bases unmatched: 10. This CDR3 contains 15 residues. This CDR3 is CASSPSSGPRYEQYF. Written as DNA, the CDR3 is TGTGCCAGCAGCCCCTCTAGCGGGCCCCGATACGAGCAGTACTTC.

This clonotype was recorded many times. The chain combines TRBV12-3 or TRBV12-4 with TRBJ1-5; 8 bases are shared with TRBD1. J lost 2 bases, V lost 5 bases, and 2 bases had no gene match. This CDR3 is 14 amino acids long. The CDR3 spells CASSPDRGNQPQHF. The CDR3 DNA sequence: TGTGCCAGCAGTCCGGACAGGGGCAATCAGCCCCAGCATTTT.

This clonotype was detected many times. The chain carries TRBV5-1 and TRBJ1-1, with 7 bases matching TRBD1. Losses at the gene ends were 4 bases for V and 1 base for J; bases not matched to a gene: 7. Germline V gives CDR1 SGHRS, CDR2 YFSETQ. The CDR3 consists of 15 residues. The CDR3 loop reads CASSDGTASNTEAFF. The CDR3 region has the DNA TGCGCCAGCAGCGATGGGACAGCCTCGAACACTGAAGCTTTCTTT.

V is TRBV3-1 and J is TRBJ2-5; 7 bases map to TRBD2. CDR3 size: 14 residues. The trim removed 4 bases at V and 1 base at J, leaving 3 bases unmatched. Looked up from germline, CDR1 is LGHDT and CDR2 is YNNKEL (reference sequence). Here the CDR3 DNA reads TGTGCCAGCAGCCCCAGCGGGACCCAAGAGACCCAGTACTTC. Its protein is CASSPSGTQETQYF.

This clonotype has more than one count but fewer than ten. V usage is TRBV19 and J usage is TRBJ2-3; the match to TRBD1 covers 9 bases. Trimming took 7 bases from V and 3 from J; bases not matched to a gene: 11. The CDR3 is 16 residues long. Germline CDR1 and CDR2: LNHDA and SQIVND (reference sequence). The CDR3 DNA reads TGTGCCAGTACCCCAGGGACAGGGATTATTACAGATACGCAGTATTTT. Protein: CASTPGTGIITDTQYF. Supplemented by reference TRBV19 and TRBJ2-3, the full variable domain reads DGGITQSPKYLFRKEGQNVTLSCEQNLNHDAMYWYRQDPGQGLRLIYYSQIVNDFQKGDIAEGYSVSREKKESFPLTVTSAQKNPTAFYLCASTPGTGIITDTQYFGPGTRLTVL.

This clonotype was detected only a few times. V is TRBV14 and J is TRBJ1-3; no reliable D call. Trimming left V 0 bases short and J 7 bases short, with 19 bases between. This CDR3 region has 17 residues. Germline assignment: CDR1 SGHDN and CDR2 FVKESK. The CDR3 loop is CASSQDLSRFIPNTIYF. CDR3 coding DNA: TGTGCCAGCAGCCAAGATCTTAGCCGGTTTATTCCGAACACCATATATTTT.

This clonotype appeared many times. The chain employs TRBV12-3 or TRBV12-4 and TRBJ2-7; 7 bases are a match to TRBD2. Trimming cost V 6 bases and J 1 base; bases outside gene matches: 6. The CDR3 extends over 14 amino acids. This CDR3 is CASRLNSGSYEQYF. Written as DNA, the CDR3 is TGTGCCAGCAGACTAAATAGCGGGTCCTACGAGCAGTACTTC.

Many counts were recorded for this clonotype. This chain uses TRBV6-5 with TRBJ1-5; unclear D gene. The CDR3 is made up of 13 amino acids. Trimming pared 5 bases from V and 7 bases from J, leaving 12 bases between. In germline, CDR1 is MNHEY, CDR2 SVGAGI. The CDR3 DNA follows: TGTGCCAGCAGTCTAGGACCCTCCCAGCCCCAGCATTTT. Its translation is CASSLGPSQPQHF.